These 9 T cell receptor beta chains originate from one sample sequenced in a study of T cell responses to AZD1222 COVID-19 vaccine. Profiling relied on immunoSEQ multiplex PCR, and the TCRdb table lists in-frame clones only, not all of them. This table holds over 150,000 clones, roughly 90% found once. The sample was peripheral blood, taken 28 days after the second AZD1222 dose. These receptors came from an adult who received the AZD1222 COVID-19 vaccine.

The chain joins TRBV27 to TRBJ1-2; 9 bases match TRBD1. J gave up 2 bases and V 8 bases, and 9 bases lay outside the gene matches. Germline V lookup: CDR1 MNHEY, CDR2 SMNVEV (reference sequence). The CDR3 totals 15 residues. For the CDR3, the DNA is TGTGCCAGCCGAACCTGGACAGGGGTAAACTATGGCTACACCTTC. Encoded protein: CASRTWTGVNYGYTF.

J is TRBJ2-7 and V is TRBV12-3 or TRBV12-4; D might be TRBD1 (5 bases). V was clipped by 3 bases and J by 5 bases, with 11 bases between them. The CDR3 covers 13 residues. As DNA, the CDR3 is TGTGCCAGCAGTTTTAGGGGCTTCGACGAGCAGTACTTC. It yields the protein CASSFRGFDEQYF.

The chain has TRBV7-8 and TRBJ2-1; 8 nucleotides match TRBD1. Germline loops: CDR1 SGHVS, CDR2 FQNEAQ. The CDR3 loop spans 16 amino acids. V was pared by 4 bases and J by 7 bases, with 12 bases of the junction left unmatched. The CDR3: CASSYPPGQVGNEQFF. CDR3 DNA sequence: TGTGCCAGCAGCTACCCTCCGGGACAGGTGGGTAATGAGCAGTTCTTC.

This clone was seen once. J is TRBJ2-3 and V is TRBV29-1; TRBD2 might be the D (5 bases). Germline CDR1 and CDR2: SQVTM and ANQGSEA. The CDR3 is 13 residues long. V was trimmed by 3 bases and J by 3 bases, leaving 10 bases between them. The CDR3 DNA follows: TGCAGCGTTGACCTAGCCCCTACAGATACGCAGTATTTT. Residues: CSVDLAPTDTQYF.

This clone was observed a single time. The chain joins TRBV4-1 to TRBJ2-3; unclear D gene. The CDR3 covers 16 residues. The ends were cut back, 0 bases at V and 2 bases at J, with 12 bases in the middle. Germline-derived CDR1 and CDR2 are MGHRA and YSYEKL. DNA of the CDR3: TGCGCCAGCAGCCAAGATCTACTACAATTCACAGATACGCAGTATTTT. It encodes CASSQDLLQFTDTQYF.

The chain is built from TRBV6-1 and TRBJ1-3, with D unresolved. Germline CDR1 is MNHNS and CDR2 is SASEGT. CDR3 length: 17 amino acids. The germline V and J ends were trimmed by 4 bases and 0 bases, with 16 bases remaining between them. In DNA form, the CDR3 reads TGTGCCAGCAGTGGGAACAGCCTAACATTCTCTGGAAACACCATATATTTT. Its protein is CASSGNSLTFSGNTIYF.

The chain couples TRBV6-6 to TRBJ2-1; D not certain. The germline CDR1 and CDR2 sequences are MNHNY and SVGAGI (reference sequence). The CDR3 covers 12 residues. The V and J ends lost 7 bases and 12 bases respectively, with 16 bases between them. The CDR3 DNA reads as TGTGCCAGCACCGCTAGGGAATATACGCAGTTCTTC. As protein: CASTAREYTQFF.

Only one count was recorded for this clone. The chain joins TRBV7-9 to TRBJ2-5; D might be TRBD1 (7 bases). Germline assignment: CDR1 SEHNR and CDR2 FQNEAQ (reference sequence). CDR3 length equals 14 residues. V lost 5 bases, J lost 5 bases, and 15 bases lay in between. The CDR3 loop is CASSISRGAETQYF. The DNA of the CDR3 is TGTGCCAGCAGCATCAGCAGGGGGGCGGAGACCCAGTACTTC.

The V gene is TRBV6-1, the J gene TRBJ1-1, with no clear D. The germline gives CDR1 MNHNS, CDR2 SASEGT. CDR3 length: 14 amino acids. V shed 3 bases and J shed 8 bases, with 16 bases lying between them. The CDR3 here is CASSDRWQTKEAFF. The CDR3, as DNA: TGTGCCAGCAGTGATCGGTGGCAGACTAAAGAAGCTTTCTTT.